Given below is one TCR beta chain in context. Its specificity is unknown. This entry is derived from a study of human T cells and chemical hapten exposure. Study-wide results and caveats: A positive correlation with patch test score was found for PT1 expanded TCR counts. TCRs exceeding a frequency of 1 in 1000 stayed unchanged under DPC sensitization.

TCRdb used MiXCR to reprocess the RACE reads, holding one entry per CDR3 protein. Among some 110,000 distinct CDR3 sequences, approximately 11% were seen once, and the ten largest hold 2.4%. Time point indicated: patch test 3, about 24 weeks after DPC sensitization. Indicated treatment: therapeutic diphenylcyclopropenone sensitization with weekly scalp DPC. The V gene lost 0 bases and the J gene lost 6 bases, with 9 bases spanning the gap. There are 13 residues in the CDR3. Per germline, CDR1 SGHRS and CDR2 YFSETQ. The receptor was isolated from a woman between 45 and 65 years old with alopecia areata. Some clones in this sample may be carry-over from other donors' samples. This sequence joins TRBV5-1 and TRBJ1-1; D remains ambiguous. Sample: whole blood, taken in connection with sensitization to the hapten diphenylcyclopropenone (DPC). CDR3 sequence: CASSLDGNPEAFF. CDR3 in DNA: TGCGCCAGCAGCTTGGATGGAAACCCTGAAGCTTTCTTT.